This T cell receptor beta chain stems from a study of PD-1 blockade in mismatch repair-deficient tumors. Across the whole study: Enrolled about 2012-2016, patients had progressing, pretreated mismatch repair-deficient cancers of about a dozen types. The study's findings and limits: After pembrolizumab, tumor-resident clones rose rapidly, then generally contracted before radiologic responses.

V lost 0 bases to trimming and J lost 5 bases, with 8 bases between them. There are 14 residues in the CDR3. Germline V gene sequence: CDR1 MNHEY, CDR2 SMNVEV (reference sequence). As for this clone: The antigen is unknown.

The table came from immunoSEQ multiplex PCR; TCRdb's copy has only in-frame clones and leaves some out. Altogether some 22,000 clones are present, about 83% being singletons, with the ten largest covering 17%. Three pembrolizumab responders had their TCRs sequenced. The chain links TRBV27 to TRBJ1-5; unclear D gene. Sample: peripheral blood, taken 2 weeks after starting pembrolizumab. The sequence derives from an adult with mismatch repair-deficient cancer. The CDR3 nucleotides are TGTGCCAGCAGTTTATCGCGACCAGATCAGCCCCAGCATTTT. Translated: CASSLSRPDQPQHF.